Included here is one T cell receptor beta chain sequence, with context. Antigen: not known. V gave up 3 bases and J gave up 2 bases, with 13 bases separating them. CDR3 size: 15 residues. CDR1 MNHNY and CDR2 SVGAGI come from the germline V gene (reference sequence). Clones were read by immunoSEQ multiplex PCR, and TCRdb kept only the in-frame ones, dropping some. The sample lists 55,000 to 75,000 clones, 75% to 90% occurring once. The sample is drawn from a study of OX40 agonist ivuxolimab in advanced cancers. The study's findings and limits: The antigen specificity of the peripheral T cells (those that were expanded) was not determined. At 0.1 to 3.0 mg/kg and by week 6, CD4+ and CD8+ T cells in the blood had expanded clonally.

This sequence joins TRBV6-6 and TRBJ1-2; D gene uncertain. The sample consisted of CD4+ or CD8+ T cells sorted from blood, taken in a trial of the OX40 agonist ivuxolimab. The origin of this receptor is an adult with an advanced solid tumor such as melanoma, head and neck, liver or kidney cancer. The CDR3 coding sequence is TGTGCCAGCAGTTATTCAACCCAGCCCAACTATGGCTACACCTTC. Encoded protein: CASSYSTQPNYGYTF.